This paragraph covers one T cell receptor (beta chain) sequence. The data stem from a study of T cell changes during pregnancy in multiple sclerosis. Method: immunoSEQ multiplex PCR; TCRdb's copy keeps in-frame clones and lacks some. This sample has fewer than 40,000 clones; more than 90% occur once, and the top ten carry 9% to 13%. Germline V gives CDR1 SGHDN, CDR2 FVKESK. The CDR3 covers 15 residues. The V segment lost 1 base and the J segment 3 bases; nucleotides outside the gene matches: 5. The TCR originated in a female donor with multiple sclerosis, enrolled in a pregnancy study. The sequencing used CD8+ T cells from peripheral blood mononuclear cells, collected after pregnancy. The rearrangement joins TRBV14 to TRBJ2-7, with 8 bases identical to TRBD2. Here the CDR3 reads CASSQGPGTSYEQYF. The CDR3 coding sequence is TGTGCCAGCAGCCAAGGTCCCGGGACTAGCTACGAGCAGTACTTC.